These 29 T cell receptor beta chains were sequenced from one sample in a study of early stage breast cancer tumors. Using immunoSEQ multiplex PCR, the repertoire was profiled, and TCRdb retains in-frame clones only, with some absent. The data contain some 32,000 clones, roughly 77% of them singletons. The specimen sequenced was breast tumor tissue. The receptors derive from a person aged 25 to 39 with breast cancer.

The chain combines TRBV6-5 with TRBJ2-3; 10 nucleotides align to TRBD1. Germline loops: CDR1 MNHEY, CDR2 SVGAGI. The CDR3 has 16 residues. Trimming removed 2 bases from V and 3 bases from J; junction bases left unmatched: 5. CDR3 DNA: TGTGCCAGCAGTTACGGCGCGGGACAGGGGACAGATACGCAGTATTTT. This codes for CASSYGAGQGTDTQYF.

The chain recombines TRBV2 with TRBJ2-1, with 14 positions matching TRBD2. J gave up 9 bases and V 5 bases, and 6 bases lay outside the gene matches. Germline V lookup: CDR1 SNHLY, CDR2 FYNNEI. The CDR3 is made up of 15 amino acids. This chain's CDR3 is CASSTGLAGVGEQFF. CDR3 nucleotide sequence: TGTGCCAGCAGTACGGGACTAGCGGGAGTAGGTGAGCAGTTCTTC.

This clone was observed once. The V and J genes are TRBV6-5 and TRBJ2-7; TRBD2 agrees at 7 bases. The length of the CDR3 is 15 residues. Trimming at V came to 5 bases and at J to 3 bases, leaving 10 bases not matched to a gene. From germline, CDR1 is MNHEY and CDR2 SVGAGI. CDR3 in amino acids: CASSPSGVSFYEQYF. The CDR3 DNA reads as TGTGCCAGCAGTCCCAGCGGGGTTTCTTTCTACGAGCAGTACTTC.

The chain employs TRBV27 and TRBJ2-7; D possibly uses TRBD1 or TRBD2 (5 bases each). V lost 6 bases and J lost 0, with 12 bases in between. From germline, CDR1 is MNHEY and CDR2 SMNVEV (reference sequence). The CDR3 has 14 residues. CDR3 region: CASRSAGSSYEQYF. In DNA form, the CDR3 reads TGTGCCAGCAGGTCCGCAGGGAGCTCCTACGAGCAGTACTTC.

The rearrangement joins TRBV27 to TRBJ2-1; no definite D call. The CDR3 has 13 amino acids. With 1 base removed from V and 4 bases from J, the gap between germline ends came to 5 bases. Germline V lookup: CDR1 MNHEY, CDR2 SMNVEV (reference sequence). The CDR3 DNA reads as TGTGCCAGCAGTTTATACGGTTACAATGAGCAGTTCTTC. It is translated as CASSLYGYNEQFF.

This clone was recorded a few times. The chain employs TRBV11-3 and TRBJ2-1; TRBD2 agrees at 10 bases. The CDR3 is made up of 16 amino acids. Germline V gene sequence: CDR1 SGHNT, CDR2 YENEEA. V was pared by 2 bases and J by 0 bases, with 1 base of the junction left unmatched. The CDR3 sequence is CASSLRTSGSYNEQFF. The CDR3 DNA follows: TGTGCCAGCAGCTTACGGACTAGCGGCTCCTACAATGAGCAGTTCTTC.

The rearrangement links TRBV7-2 to TRBJ2-2, with no clear D. The CDR3 spans 14 residues. Germline V lookup: CDR1 SGHTA, CDR2 FQGNSA. The V gene lost 1 base and the J gene lost 1 base, with 4 bases spanning the gap. CDR3 nucleotide sequence: TGTGCCAGCAGCTTAGGGATGAACACCGGGGAGCTGTTTTTT. Translation: CASSLGMNTGELFF.

This clone was detected a few times. The J gene is TRBJ2-7, the V gene TRBV7-9; D not resolved. Germline CDR1 is SEHNR and CDR2 is FQNEAQ (reference sequence). Trimming removed 5 bases from V and 7 bases from J, with 18 bases in between. This CDR3 is 14 amino acids long. CDR3 DNA sequence: TGTGCCAGCAGCCCTTCCGGATCCCCCTGGGAGCAGTACTTC. Residues: CASSPSGSPWEQYF.

By its share, this clone is medium-sized. V and J are TRBV15 and TRBJ2-1; the D is unclear. Germline lookup yields CDR1 LNHNV and CDR2 YYDKDF (reference sequence). V dropped 6 bases and J dropped 0 bases, with 12 bases sitting between them. The CDR3 has 15 residues. CDR3 coding DNA: TGTGCCACCAGGCACCCGGGTAGCTCCTACAATGAGCAGTTCTTC. Translated: CATRHPGSSYNEQFF.

J is TRBJ1-1 and V is TRBV7-2, with D uncertain. Germline-derived CDR1 and CDR2 are SGHTA and FQGNSA. V was clipped by 5 bases and J by 2 bases, with 6 bases between them. The CDR3 loop spans 12 amino acids. The CDR3 region has the DNA TGTGCCAGCAGCCGTGACAACACTGAAGCTTTCTTT. It codes for CASSRDNTEAFF.

This clone appeared a few times. The chain couples TRBV30 to TRBJ1-5; D possibly corresponds to TRBD1 (5 bases). Germline V gene lookup returns CDR1 GTSNPN and CDR2 SVGIG (reference sequence). Trimming pared 3 bases from V and 3 bases from J, leaving 12 bases between. The CDR3 is 14 amino acids. As DNA, the CDR3 is TGTGCCTGGAGCCCAGGGTACCCCAATCAGCCCCAGCATTTT. Its protein product is CAWSPGYPNQPQHF.

This chain connects TRBV5-3 to TRBJ1-4; 9 bases line up with TRBD1. TRBV5-3 is an ORF for which the function is uncertain. This CDR3 spans 14 amino acids. V gave up 8 bases and J gave up 7 bases; unmatched junction bases: 9. CDR3 in amino acids: CASSTQGAVEKLFF. CDR3 coding DNA: TGTGCCAGCAGCACACAGGGGGCAGTTGAAAAACTGTTTTTT.

The rearrangement uses TRBV6-1 and TRBJ2-6, with TRBD1 matching 9 bases. The germline V gene encodes CDR1 MNHNS and CDR2 SASEGT. The CDR3 has 17 residues. Unmatched junction bases numbered 4, after V lost 4 bases and J lost 0 bases. The CDR3 region is CASSGGTGSSGANVLTF. The CDR3 DNA reads TGTGCCAGCAGTGGGGGGACAGGGAGCTCTGGGGCCAACGTCCTGACTTTC.

The genes are TRBV7-3 and TRBJ2-5; 8 nucleotides match TRBD2. The CDR3 spans 19 residues. Germline values: CDR1 SGHTA, CDR2 FQGTGA. With 4 bases clipped from V and 3 bases from J, the junction kept 19 bases outside the gene matches. The CDR3, as DNA: TGTGCCAGCAGCTCCGGCGGCGGTAGCGGGATCGGAGGGGAAGAGACCCAGTACTTC. Amino acid sequence: CASSSGGGSGIGGEETQYF.

The gene calls are TRBV12-1 and TRBJ2-2; no check of the table's D call, TRBD1, against the DNA was made. TRBV12-1 is a recognized pseudogene. This CDR3 is 18 amino acids long. This CDR3 reads CASSSRKSQGGNTGELFF. CDR3 nucleotide sequence: TGTGCCAGCAGCTCACGTAAATCACAGGGTGGAAACACCGGGGAGCTGTTTTTT.

This chain uses TRBV7-3 with TRBJ2-3; D uncertain. This CDR3 comprises 14 residues. CDR1 is SGHTA, CDR2 FQGTGA, per germline. V was pared by 5 bases and J by 6 bases, with 15 bases between. DNA of the CDR3: TGTGCCAGCAGCCCCCGGATCGCAACGGATACGCAGTATTTT. It specifies CASSPRIATDTQYF.

V gene TRBV11-3 combines with J gene TRBJ2-2; D may match TRBD1 or TRBD2 (5 bases each). Trimming left V 5 bases short and J 4 bases short, with 14 bases between. This CDR3 has 15 amino acids. Germline V gives CDR1 SGHNT, CDR2 YENEEA. DNA of the CDR3: TGTGCCAGCAGCCCTGGGACCTTAGGCACCGGGGAGCTGTTTTTT. Protein product: CASSPGTLGTGELFF.

The rearrangement joins TRBV14 to TRBJ2-1, with no clear D. Trimming shortened V by 1 base and J by 4 bases, and 5 bases separated the two germline ends. In germline, CDR1 is SGHDN, CDR2 FVKESK. This CDR3 has 13 residues. The chain's CDR3 is CASSQGSYNEQFF. Here the CDR3 DNA reads TGTGCCAGCAGCCAAGGGAGTTACAATGAGCAGTTCTTC.

CDR3 in amino acids: CASSLGRGLNYGYTF. The CDR3 region has the DNA TGTGCCAGCAGCTTGGGGAGGGGCCTTAACTATGGCTACACCTTC. The J gene is TRBJ1-2, the V gene TRBV5-4, with TRBD1 as a possible D gene (5 bases). The germline CDR1 and CDR2 sequences are SGHNT and YYREEE (reference sequence). V gave up 0 bases and J gave up 1 base, with 10 bases separating them. The CDR3 spans 15 residues.

The chain recombines TRBV18 with TRBJ1-1; 7 nucleotides line up with TRBD1. The ends lost 0 bases at V and 4 bases at J; junction bases unmatched: 8. CDR1 and CDR2 from the germline V gene are KGHSH and LQKENI. The CDR3 length is 16 residues. This chain's CDR3 is CASSPPGAGGSTEAFF. As DNA, the CDR3 is TGTGCCAGCTCACCACCGGGGGCAGGGGGGTCCACTGAAGCTTTCTTT.

Only a few counts were recorded for this clone. CDR3: CASSTGTGAYGYTF. CDR3 DNA: TGTGCCAGCAGCACGGGTACAGGGGCCTATGGCTACACCTTC. The V and J genes are TRBV5-6 and TRBJ1-2, with 7 bases that match TRBD1. The germline V gene has CDR1 SGHDT and CDR2 YYEEEE. After removal of 4 bases from V and 4 bases from J, the junction contained 7 bases not matched to a gene. CDR3 length: 14 residues.

This sequence joins TRBV6-5 and TRBJ1-3; D is possibly TRBD1 (6 bases). The V gene's germline CDR1 is MNHEY and CDR2 SVGAGI. The ends were cut back, 2 bases at V and 2 bases at J, with 10 bases in the middle. This CDR3 spans 15 amino acids. DNA for the CDR3: TGTGCCAGCAGTTACAGGGGGGGGCCTGGAAACACCATATATTTT. Its protein product is CASSYRGGPGNTIYF.

This chain links TRBV15 with TRBJ1-5; 8 bases map to TRBD1. This CDR3 spans 15 amino acids. The V gene's germline CDR1 is LNHNV and CDR2 YYDKDF (reference sequence). V lost 3 bases, J lost 7 bases, and 8 bases stayed unmatched. The CDR3 DNA reads TGTGCCACCAGCAGGGAGACAGGGGTAGGGCAGCCCCAGCATTTT. It yields the protein CATSRETGVGQPQHF.

This clone was recorded once. This chain links TRBV7-8 with TRBJ2-7; D tentatively reads TRBD1 or TRBD2 (5 bases each). Trimming pared 1 base from V and 6 bases from J, leaving 19 bases between. Germline CDR1 and CDR2: SGHVS and FQNEAQ. CDR3 length equals 16 residues. CDR3 sequence: CASSLGWFNEGLEQYF. The CDR3 DNA reads as TGTGCCAGCAGCTTAGGATGGTTCAACGAGGGGCTCGAGCAGTACTTC.

The chain has TRBV6-6 and TRBJ2-7, with a possible D match to TRBD1 (6 bases). The germline V gene encodes CDR1 MNHNY and CDR2 SVGAGI (reference sequence). CDR3 length equals 15 residues. V was shortened by 6 bases and J by 5 bases, with 20 bases between the two germline ends. Written as DNA, the CDR3 is TGTGCCAGCAGGCCTACAGGGAATATTGCTGACGAGCAGTACTTC. Its protein product is CASRPTGNIADEQYF.

About this clone itself: The junction differs from germline at one of its ends, possibly a read error. This CDR3 reads CASSQLGLAGGSSYEQYF. The CDR3 nucleotides are TGCGCCAGCAGCCAATTGGGACTAGCGGGAGGAAGCTCCTACGAGCAGTACTTC. The J gene is TRBJ2-7, the V gene TRBV5-5; 15 positions match TRBD2. The V gene's germline CDR1 is SGHKS and CDR2 YYEKEE (reference sequence). The length of the CDR3 is 18 residues.

The CDR3 bases are TGTGCCAGTAGTCGCACTAAGGGGACTGAGCAGTTCTTC. This codes for CASSRTKGTEQFF. The chain uses TRBV19 and TRBJ2-1; D is possibly TRBD1 or TRBD2 (5 bases each). CDR3 length: 13 amino acids. CDR1 and CDR2 from the germline V gene are LNHDA and SQIVND (reference sequence). V was pared by 5 bases and J by 9 bases, with 14 bases between.

The chain carries TRBV30 and TRBJ2-7; 12 bases fit TRBD2. V shed 5 bases, J shed 2 bases, and the junction held 4 bases outside the gene matches. The CDR3 contains 14 residues. Germline values: CDR1 GTSNPN, CDR2 SVGIG (reference sequence). CDR3 DNA: TGTGCCTGGTCGAGACTAGCGGGGGCCTACGAGCAGTACTTC. Protein sequence: CAWSRLAGAYEQYF.

This chain connects TRBV28 to TRBJ1-2, with 10 bases identical to TRBD1. The J segment lost 4 bases and the V segment lost 6 bases, leaving 5 bases of the junction unmatched. Germline-derived CDR1 and CDR2 are MDHEN and SYDVKM. The CDR3 sequence is 14 residues long. The CDR3 DNA reads as TGTGCCAGCAGGGAGACAGGGGGCCCCTATGGCTACACCTTC. Its translation is CASRETGGPYGYTF.